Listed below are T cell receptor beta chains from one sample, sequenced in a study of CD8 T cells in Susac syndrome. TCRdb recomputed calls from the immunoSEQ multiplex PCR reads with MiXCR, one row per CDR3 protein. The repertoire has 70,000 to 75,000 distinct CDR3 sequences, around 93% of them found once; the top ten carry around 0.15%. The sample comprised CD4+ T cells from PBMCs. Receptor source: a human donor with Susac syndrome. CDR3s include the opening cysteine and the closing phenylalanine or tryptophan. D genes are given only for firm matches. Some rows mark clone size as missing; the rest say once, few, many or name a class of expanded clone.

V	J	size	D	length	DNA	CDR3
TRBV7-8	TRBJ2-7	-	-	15	TGTGCCAGCAGCTTTGGGAGCAGGGGCATTGGCGAGCAGTACTTC	CASSFGSRGIGEQYF
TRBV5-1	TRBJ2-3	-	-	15	TGCGCCAGCAGCTTGCCGGGGGCTCGCACAGATACGCAGTATTTT	CASSLPGARTDTQYF
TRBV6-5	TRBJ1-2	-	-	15	TGTGCCAGCTCAATTTCACGAATGGAGAACTATGGCTACACCTTC	CASSISRMENYGYTF
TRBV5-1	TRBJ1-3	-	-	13	TGCGCCAGCGGGTCGGGTGAGGGAAACACCATATATTTT	CASGSGEGNTIYF
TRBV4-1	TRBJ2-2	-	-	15	TGCGCCAGCAGCCCCGCGGGACAGAACACCGGGGAGCTGTTTTTT	CASSPAGQNTGELFF
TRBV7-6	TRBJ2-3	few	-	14	TGTGCCAGCAGCTTAGGGGCTAGCACAGATACGCAGTATTTT	CASSLGASTDTQYF
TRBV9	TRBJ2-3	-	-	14	TGTGCCAGCAGCGTAGTGGGAGGGGGGGATACGCAGTATTTT	CASSVVGGGDTQYF
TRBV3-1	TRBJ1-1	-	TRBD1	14	TGTGCCAGCAGACCCAGGGGGGGGAACACTGAAGCTTTCTTT	CASRPRGGNTEAFF
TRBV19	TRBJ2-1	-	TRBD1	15	TGTGCCAGTAGTATCCGGGACAGGCTCTACAATGAGCAGTTCTTC	CASSIRDRLYNEQFF
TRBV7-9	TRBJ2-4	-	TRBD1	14	TGTGCCAGCAGCGACAGGGGGCGAATAAACATTCAGTACTTC	CASSDRGRINIQYF
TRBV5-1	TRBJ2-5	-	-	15	TGCGCCAGCAGCTTGTCGGCTAACCTACAAGAGACCCAGTACTTC	CASSLSANLQETQYF
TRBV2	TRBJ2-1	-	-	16	TGTGCCAGCCTAGAATCAAGTCCTGACTCCCTCAATGAGCAGTTCTTC	CASLESSPDSLNEQFF
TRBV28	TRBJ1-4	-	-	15	TGTGCCAGCAGGCCCATCGACCAGGGGTACGAAAAACTGTTTTTT	CASRPIDQGYEKLFF